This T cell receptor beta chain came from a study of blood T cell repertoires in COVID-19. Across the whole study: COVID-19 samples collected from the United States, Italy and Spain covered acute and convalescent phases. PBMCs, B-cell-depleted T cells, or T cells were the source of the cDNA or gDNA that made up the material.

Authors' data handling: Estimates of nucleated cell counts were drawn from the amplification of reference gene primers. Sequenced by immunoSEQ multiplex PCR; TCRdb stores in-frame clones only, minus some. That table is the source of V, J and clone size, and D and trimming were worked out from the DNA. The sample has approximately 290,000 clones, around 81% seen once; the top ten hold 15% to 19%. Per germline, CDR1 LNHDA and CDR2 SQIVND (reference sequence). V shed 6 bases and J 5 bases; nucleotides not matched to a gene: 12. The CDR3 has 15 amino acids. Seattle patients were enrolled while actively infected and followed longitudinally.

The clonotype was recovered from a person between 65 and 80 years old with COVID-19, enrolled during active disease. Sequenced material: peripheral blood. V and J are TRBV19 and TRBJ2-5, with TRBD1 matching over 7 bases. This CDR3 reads CASSEGAGARETQYF. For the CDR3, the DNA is TGTGCCAGTAGCGAGGGGGCAGGGGCGAGGGAGACCCAGTACTTC.